This T cell receptor (beta chain) was captured in a study of blood T cell repertoires in COVID-19. Methods used by the authors: Amplified reference gene primers provided the basis for estimating nucleated cell counts. The table came from immunoSEQ multiplex PCR; TCRdb's copy has only in-frame clones and leaves some out. That table is the source of V, J and clone size, and D and trimming were worked out from the DNA. Among over 200,000 clones listed, roughly four fifths were seen once. Sequenced: peripheral blood. The clonotype was recovered from a woman of 80 years or more with COVID-19, enrolled during active disease.

CDR3 loop: CASSLGGTGQGISSGNTIYF. CDR3 sequence (DNA): TGTGCCAGCAGCTTAGGGGGTACGGGACAGGGGATCTCTTCTGGAAACACCATATATTTT. V is TRBV7-6 and J is TRBJ1-3; 10 bases match TRBD1. The CDR3 totals 20 residues. Germline values: CDR1 SGHVS, CDR2 FNYEAQ. After removal of 1 base from V and 1 base from J, the junction contained 13 bases not matched to a gene. Using reference TRBV7-6 and TRBJ1-3 for the parts outside the CDR3, the full variable domain is GAGVSQSPRYKVTKRGQDVALRCDPISGHVSLYWYRQALGQGPEFLTYFNYEAQQDKSGLPNDRFSAERPEGSISTLTIQRTEQRDSAMYRCASSLGGTGQGISSGNTIYFGEGSWLTVV.